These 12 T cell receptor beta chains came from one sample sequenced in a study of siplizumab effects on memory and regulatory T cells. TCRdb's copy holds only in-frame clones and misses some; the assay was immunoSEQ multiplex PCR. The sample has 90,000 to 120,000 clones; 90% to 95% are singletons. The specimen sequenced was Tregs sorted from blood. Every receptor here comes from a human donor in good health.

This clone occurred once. This CDR3 is CASSWGTDTQYF. The CDR3, as DNA: TGTGCCAGCAGCTGGGGGACAGATACGCAGTATTTT. The V call is TRBV11-3, the J call TRBJ2-3; D assignment may be TRBD1 or TRBD2 (5 bases each). The CDR3 has 12 residues. Germline V gene sequence: CDR1 SGHNT, CDR2 YENEEA. With 4 bases removed from V and 3 bases from J, the gap between germline ends came to 5 bases. The whole variable domain, filled in from reference TRBV11-3 and TRBJ2-3, reads EAGVVQSPRYKIIEKKQPVAFWCNPISGHNTLYWYLQNLGQGPELLIRYENEEAVDDSQLPKDRFSAERLKGVDSTLKIQPAELGDSAVYLCASSWGTDTQYFGPGTRLTVL.

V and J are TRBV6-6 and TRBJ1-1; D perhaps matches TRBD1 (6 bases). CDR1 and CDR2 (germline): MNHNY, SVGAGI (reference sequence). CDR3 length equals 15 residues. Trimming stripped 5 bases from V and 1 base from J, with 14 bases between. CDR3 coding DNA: TGTGCCAGCAGTACAAGACAGGTTACGAACACTGAAGCTTTCTTT. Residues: CASSTRQVTNTEAFF.

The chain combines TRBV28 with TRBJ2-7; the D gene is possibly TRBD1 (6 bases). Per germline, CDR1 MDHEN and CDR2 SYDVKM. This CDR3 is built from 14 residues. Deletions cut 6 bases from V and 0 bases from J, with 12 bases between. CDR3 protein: CASSLTGTSYEQYF. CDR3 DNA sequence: TGTGCCAGCAGCCTCACAGGGACCTCCTACGAGCAGTACTTC.

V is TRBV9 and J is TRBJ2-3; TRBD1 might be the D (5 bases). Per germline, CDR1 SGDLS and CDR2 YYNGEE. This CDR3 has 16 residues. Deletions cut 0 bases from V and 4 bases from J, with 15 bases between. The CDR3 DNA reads TGTGCCAGCAGCGTAGCGACAGCCATTTCGCCAGATACGCAGTATTTT. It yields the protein CASSVATAISPDTQYF.

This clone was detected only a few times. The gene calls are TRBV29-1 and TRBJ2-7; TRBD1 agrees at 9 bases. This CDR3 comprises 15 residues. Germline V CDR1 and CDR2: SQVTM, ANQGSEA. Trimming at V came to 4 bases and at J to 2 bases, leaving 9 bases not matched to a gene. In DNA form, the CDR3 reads TGCAGCGTTGGGGGTACAGGGGGCCAGCCCTACGAGCAGTACTTC. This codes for CSVGGTGGQPYEQYF.

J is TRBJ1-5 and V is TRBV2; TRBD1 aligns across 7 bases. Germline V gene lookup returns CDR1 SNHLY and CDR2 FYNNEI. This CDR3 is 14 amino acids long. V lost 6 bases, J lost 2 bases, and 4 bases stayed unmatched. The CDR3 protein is CASSGDSGNQPQHF. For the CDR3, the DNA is TGTGCCAGCAGCGGGGACAGCGGCAATCAGCCCCAGCATTTT.

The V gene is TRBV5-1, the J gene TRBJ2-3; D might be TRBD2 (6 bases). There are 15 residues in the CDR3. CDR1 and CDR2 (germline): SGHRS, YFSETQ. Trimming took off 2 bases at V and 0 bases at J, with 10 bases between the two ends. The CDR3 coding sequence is TGCGCCAGCAGCTTAGTCGGGACTAGCACAGATACGCAGTATTTT. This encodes CASSLVGTSTDTQYF.

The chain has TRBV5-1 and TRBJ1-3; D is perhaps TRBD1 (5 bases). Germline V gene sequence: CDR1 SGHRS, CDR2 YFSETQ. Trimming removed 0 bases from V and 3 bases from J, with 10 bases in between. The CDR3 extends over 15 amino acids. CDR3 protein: CASSLVQGGGNTIYF. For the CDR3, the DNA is TGCGCCAGCAGCTTGGTTCAGGGTGGTGGAAACACCATATATTTT.

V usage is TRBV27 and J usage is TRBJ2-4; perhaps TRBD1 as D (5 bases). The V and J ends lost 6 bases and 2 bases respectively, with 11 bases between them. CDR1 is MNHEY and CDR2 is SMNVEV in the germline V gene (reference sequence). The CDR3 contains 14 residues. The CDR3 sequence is CASSDRPSKNIQYF. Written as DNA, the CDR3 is TGTGCCAGCAGCGACAGACCCTCCAAAAACATTCAGTACTTC.

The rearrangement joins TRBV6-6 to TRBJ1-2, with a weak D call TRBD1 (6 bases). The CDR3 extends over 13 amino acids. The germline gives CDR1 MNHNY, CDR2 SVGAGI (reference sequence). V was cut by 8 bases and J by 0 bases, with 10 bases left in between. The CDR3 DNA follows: TGTGCCAGCTACAGGGCGGCTAACTATGGCTACACCTTC. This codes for CASYRAANYGYTF.

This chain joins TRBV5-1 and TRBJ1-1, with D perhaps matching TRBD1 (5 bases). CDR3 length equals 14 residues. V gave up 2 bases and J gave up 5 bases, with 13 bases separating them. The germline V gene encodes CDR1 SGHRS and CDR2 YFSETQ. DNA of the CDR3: TGCGCCAGCAGCTTAAGCAGGGCGGGAACTGAAGCTTTCTTT. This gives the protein CASSLSRAGTEAFF.

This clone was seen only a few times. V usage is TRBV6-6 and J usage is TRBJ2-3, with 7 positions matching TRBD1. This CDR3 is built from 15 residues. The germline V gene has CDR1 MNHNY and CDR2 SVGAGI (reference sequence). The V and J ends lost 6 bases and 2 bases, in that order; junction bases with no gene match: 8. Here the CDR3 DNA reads TGTGCCAGCAGCCAAGGGGGCAGCCCCACAGATACGCAGTATTTT. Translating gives CASSQGGSPTDTQYF.